What follows is one TCR beta chain and its context. Its antigen is unidentified. Between the trimmed V and J ends, which lost 4 bases and 2 bases, there was a span of 12 bases. CDR3 length equals 14 residues. Germline-derived CDR1 and CDR2 are SGHRS and YFSETQ. These data originate in a study of T cell responses to AZD1222 COVID-19 vaccine. Study observations and caveats: In the spike-specific TCR repertoire, nearly half reportedly target unmutated variant regions.

The method was immunoSEQ multiplex PCR; TCRdb's version includes in-frame clones alone and lacks a portion of them. Here the sample spans 100,000 to 150,000 clones, over 75% being singletons. This specimen was peripheral blood, taken on day 0 of AZD1222 vaccination. The sequence was collected from an adult in good health. This chain joins TRBV5-1 and TRBJ1-2; D remains unclear. The CDR3 is CASSLTPGNYGYTF. CDR3 bases: TGCGCCAGCAGCCTCACACCAGGAAACTATGGCTACACCTTC.